One sample yielded the 22 T cell receptor beta chains listed below, sequenced in a study of OX40 agonist ivuxolimab in advanced cancers. Here immunoSEQ multiplex PCR was the method, and the copy in TCRdb shows in-frame clones only, minus some. The table has about 80,000 clones, roughly 85% seen once; the top ten hold roughly 6%. Sequencing was performed on CD4+ or CD8+ T cells sorted from blood, taken in a trial of the OX40 agonist ivuxolimab. These receptors were collected from an adult with an advanced solid tumor such as melanoma, head and neck, liver or kidney cancer.

This chain uses TRBV4-3 with TRBJ1-5; D gene ambiguous. The V end lost 0 bases, the J end lost 6 bases, and 9 bases lay between the germline ends. CDR1 is LGHNA, CDR2 YSLEER, per germline. CDR3 length: 14 residues. CDR3 in DNA: TGCGCCAGCAGCCAAGATCTGACGGTTCAGCCCCAGCATTTT. Protein: CASSQDLTVQPQHF.

V is TRBV10-3 and J is TRBJ1-1, with 7 bases matching TRBD1. The V gene end was trimmed by 2 bases and the J gene end by 3 bases; junction bases not matched to a gene: 0. The CDR3 spans 13 residues. The V gene's germline CDR1 is ENHRY and CDR2 SYGVKD. This CDR3 reads CAISERGHTEAFF. The CDR3 DNA sequence: TGTGCCATCAGTGAGAGGGGGCACACTGAAGCTTTCTTT.

The table lists this clone with a few counts. This chain uses TRBV11-2 with TRBJ2-1, with no clear D. The V end was cut by 6 bases, the J end by 5 bases, with 8 bases between. The CDR3 has 12 amino acids. Germline CDR1 reads SGHAT; CDR2 reads FQNNGV. The CDR3: CASSSSNNEQFF. In DNA, the CDR3 is TGTGCCAGCAGTTCATCCAACAATGAGCAGTTCTTC.

This clone was detected only a few times. The gene calls are TRBV2 and TRBJ1-4; 10 bases are shared with TRBD1. The CDR3 extends over 16 amino acids. The V segment lost 6 bases and the J segment 8 bases; nucleotides outside the gene matches: 12. Per the germline V gene, CDR1 is SNHLY and CDR2 is FYNNEI. CDR3 sequence reads: CASSPGTGDRGEKLFF. The CDR3 DNA reads as TGTGCCAGCAGCCCCGGGACAGGGGATAGGGGCGAAAAACTGTTTTTT. The full variable domain, in which reference TRBV2 and TRBJ1-4 provide the parts outside the CDR3, is EPEVTQTPSHQVTQMGQEVILRCVPISNHLYFYWYRQILGQKVEFLVSFYNNEISEKSEIFDDQFSVERPDGSNFTLKIRSTKLEDSAMYFCASSPGTGDRGEKLFFGSGTQLSVL.

This sequence joins TRBV7-2 and TRBJ2-3; 10 bases match TRBD2. CDR3 length: 18 amino acids. The V gene's germline CDR1 is SGHTA and CDR2 FQGNSA. Trimming took 0 bases from V and 7 from J; bases not matched to a gene: 13. The CDR3: CASSLARSGGDLMNTQYF. The CDR3 DNA reads as TGTGCCAGCAGCTTAGCCCGAAGCGGGGGGGACCTTATGAATACGCAGTATTTT.

The V call is TRBV19, the J call TRBJ2-6; TRBD1 matches 7 bases. The CDR3 length is 17 residues. V gave up 4 bases and J gave up 0 bases; unmatched junction bases: 6. CDR1 and CDR2 from the germline V gene are LNHDA and SQIVND (reference sequence). The CDR3 reads CASSTGTVISGANVLTF. As DNA, the CDR3 is TGTGCCAGTAGTACCGGGACAGTGATCTCTGGGGCCAACGTCCTGACTTTC.

The chain has TRBV6-1 and TRBJ1-2, with 7 bases lining up with TRBD1. This CDR3 spans 17 amino acids. Germline values: CDR1 MNHNS, CDR2 SASEGT. After removal of 1 base from V and 4 bases from J, the junction contained 12 bases not matched to a gene. This chain's CDR3 is CASSEGVTGDPSYGYTF. As DNA, the CDR3 is TGTGCCAGCAGTGAAGGGGTCACAGGGGACCCGTCCTATGGCTACACCTTC.

The V gene is TRBV9, the J gene TRBJ1-1; 11 bases line up with TRBD1. J gave up 5 bases and V 4 bases, and 7 bases lay outside the gene matches. Germline lookup yields CDR1 SGDLS and CDR2 YYNGEE. There are 15 residues in the CDR3. The chain's CDR3 is CASSPDRGHGTEAFF. The DNA for the CDR3 is TGTGCCAGCAGCCCGGACAGGGGGCATGGGACTGAAGCTTTCTTT.

The CDR3 DNA sequence: TGCAGCGTTCTTTTCAATGTGGGCGAAAAACTGTTTTTT. Protein product: CSVLFNVGEKLFF. This chain joins TRBV29-1 and TRBJ1-4; D gene uncertain. V lost 5 bases, J lost 8 bases, and 15 bases lay in between. CDR1 and CDR2 (germline): SQVTM, ANQGSEA. This CDR3 is 13 amino acids long.

The chain recombines TRBV14 with TRBJ1-3; D is possibly TRBD1 (6 bases). V shed 4 bases and J shed 0 bases, with 10 bases lying between them. This CDR3 spans 15 amino acids. The V gene's germline CDR1 is SGHDN and CDR2 FVKESK. CDR3 sequence (DNA): TGTGCCAGCAGCCTGAGGGGGGCCTCTGGAAACACCATATATTTT. Amino acids: CASSLRGASGNTIYF.

V is TRBV27 and J is TRBJ2-1; 9 nucleotides align to TRBD2. V was pared by 10 bases and J by 2 bases, with 3 bases of the junction left unmatched. Germline V CDR1 and CDR2: MNHEY, SMNVEV (reference sequence). The CDR3 covers 13 residues. CDR3 protein: CATSGRPYNEQFF. CDR3 nucleotide sequence: TGTGCCACCAGCGGGAGGCCCTACAATGAGCAGTTCTTC.

The genes are TRBV30 and TRBJ1-6; perhaps TRBD1 as D (6 bases). CDR1 and CDR2 from the germline V gene are GTSNPN and SVGIG (reference sequence). This CDR3 spans 13 amino acids. V was trimmed by 5 bases and J by 7 bases, leaving 12 bases between them. In nucleotides, the CDR3 is TGTGCCTGGGAAGGAGGGGGAAATTCACCCCTCCACTTT. This encodes CAWEGGGNSPLHF.

Comments on this clone: At the DNA level, this CDR3 is encoded by other sequences in the same sample as well. This chain connects TRBV5-1 to TRBJ2-3; TRBD1 agrees at 7 bases. CDR1 and CDR2 (germline): SGHRS, YFSETQ. After removal of 5 bases from V and 3 bases from J, the junction contained 9 bases not matched to a gene. There are 15 residues in the CDR3. Here the CDR3 reads CASSLGGASTDTQYF. The DNA of the CDR3 is TGCGCCAGCAGTTTAGGGGGCGCGAGTACAGATACGCAGTATTTT.

V and J are TRBV7-2 and TRBJ2-7; 11 bases fit TRBD2. J gave up 6 bases and V 4 bases, and 8 bases lay outside the gene matches. The CDR3 runs 15 residues. Germline-derived CDR1 and CDR2 are SGHTA and FQGNSA. DNA of the CDR3: TGTGCCAGCAGCTCCGGGGTAGCGGGGGGGCCCGAGCAGTACTTC. Its protein product is CASSSGVAGGPEQYF.

The chain has TRBV19 and TRBJ2-7, with D possibly TRBD2 on 6 matching bases. The germline V and J ends were trimmed by 2 bases and 0 bases, with 11 bases remaining between them. Per the germline V gene, CDR1 is LNHDA and CDR2 is SQIVND (reference sequence). The CDR3 has 15 amino acids. The CDR3 DNA reads as TGTGCCAGTAGTATAAGGCCCGGGGGCTCCTACGAGCAGTACTTC. It specifies CASSIRPGGSYEQYF. Full variable domain (outside the CDR3, taken from reference TRBV19 and TRBJ2-7): DGGITQSPKYLFRKEGQNVTLSCEQNLNHDAMYWYRQDPGQGLRLIYYSQIVNDFQKGDIAEGYSVSREKKESFPLTVTSAQKNPTAFYLCASSIRPGGSYEQYFGPGTRLTVT.

The chain joins TRBV5-1 to TRBJ2-1; TRBD1 aligns across 12 bases. CDR3 size: 17 residues. Trimming took 2 bases from V and 5 from J; bases not matched to a gene: 8. Germline loops: CDR1 SGHRS, CDR2 YFSETQ. CDR3 bases: TGCGCCAGCAGCTTATCCGGGACAGGGGGCGTCGACAATGAGCAGTTCTTC. Its protein is CASSLSGTGGVDNEQFF.

V and J are TRBV4-3 and TRBJ1-2, with 8 bases matching TRBD1. Losses at the gene ends were 4 bases for V and 3 bases for J; bases not matched to a gene: 4. There are 14 residues in the CDR3. Germline assignment: CDR1 LGHNA and CDR2 YSLEER. The CDR3 sequence: CASSRTGQDYGYTF. CDR3 bases: TGCGCCAGCAGCCGGACAGGGCAGGACTATGGCTACACCTTC.

CDR3 in amino acids: CATSARGTANEQFF. The DNA of the CDR3 is TGTGCCACCAGCGCCCGAGGGACGGCGAATGAGCAGTTCTTC. The chain links TRBV15 to TRBJ2-1; D could derive from TRBD1 or TRBD2 (5 bases each). Trimming pared 5 bases from V and 7 bases from J, leaving 15 bases between. This CDR3 region has 14 residues. The germline V gene encodes CDR1 LNHNV and CDR2 YYDKDF (reference sequence).

The J gene is TRBJ1-6, the V gene TRBV6-6; 9 bases are shared with TRBD1. This CDR3 comprises 13 residues. Unmatched junction bases numbered 2, after V lost 6 bases and J lost 8 bases. Per germline, CDR1 MNHNY and CDR2 SVGAGI (reference sequence). The CDR3 DNA follows: TGTGCCAGCAGGGGGACAGGGTATTCACCCCTCCACTTT. Translating it yields CASRGTGYSPLHF.

This clone was seen a handful of times. The genes are TRBV2 and TRBJ2-7, with TRBD2 matching over 8 bases. The V gene end was trimmed by 3 bases and the J gene end by 1 base; junction bases not matched to a gene: 2. Per germline, CDR1 SNHLY and CDR2 FYNNEI. CDR3 length: 14 residues. The CDR3 DNA is TGTGCCAGCAGTGATCAGCGGGGGTCCTACGAGCAGTACTTC. Translated: CASSDQRGSYEQYF.

The CDR3 here is CASSSGTPVNGELFF. CDR3 DNA sequence: TGCGCCAGCAGTTCCGGGACGCCAGTGAACGGGGAGCTGTTTTTT. The chain uses TRBV5-1 and TRBJ2-2; D is possibly TRBD1 or TRBD2 (5 bases each). V shed 5 bases and J shed 7 bases, with 18 bases lying between them. The CDR3 runs 15 residues. Germline V CDR1 and CDR2: SGHRS, YFSETQ.

The CDR3, as DNA: TGCGCCAGCAGCTTTGACAGGGGGGCTGGGGCCAACGTCCTGACTTTC. Protein sequence: CASSFDRGAGANVLTF. The chain combines TRBV5-1 with TRBJ2-6, with TRBD1 identical over 9 bases. The CDR3 has 16 residues. Germline assignment: CDR1 SGHRS and CDR2 YFSETQ. Germline trimming cut 2 bases from V and 2 bases from J; bases unmatched to any gene: 2.